The 26 T cell receptor beta chains given below trace back to one sample, sequenced in a study of PD-1 blockade in mismatch repair-deficient tumors. The repertoire was sequenced with immunoSEQ multiplex PCR; TCRdb's copy has only in-frame clones and lacks some. The repertoire holds about 51,000 clones, with approximately 78% as singletons. Sequenced here: peripheral blood, sampled 4 weeks after starting pembrolizumab. The receptors derive from an adult with mismatch repair-deficient cancer.

The chain carries TRBV11-2 and TRBJ1-1; 7 positions match TRBD1. With 4 bases clipped from V and 5 bases from J, the junction kept 4 bases outside the gene matches. The CDR3 is 13 residues long. CDR1 and CDR2 (germline): SGHAT, FQNNGV. The CDR3 DNA follows: TGTGCCAGCAGCTCTGACAGGGTTACTGAAGCTTTCTTT. The encoded protein is CASSSDRVTEAFF.

This chain connects TRBV28 to TRBJ2-1, with D perhaps being TRBD1 or TRBD2 (6 bases each). Germline CDR1 and CDR2: MDHEN and SYDVKM. The CDR3 has 15 amino acids. Trimming removed 8 bases from V and 1 base from J, with 15 bases in between. The CDR3 spells CASAGGGTSYNEQFF. The CDR3 nucleotides are TGTGCCAGCGCTGGGGGCGGGACATCCTACAATGAGCAGTTCTTC.

The chain links TRBV27 to TRBJ1-1, with TRBD1 identical over 7 bases. The germline V gene has CDR1 MNHEY and CDR2 SMNVEV (reference sequence). V was clipped by 7 bases and J by 4 bases; unmatched bases: 9. This CDR3 region has 14 residues. In nucleotides, the CDR3 is TGTGCCAGCATTGACAGGGCGGGAAGCACTGAAGCTTTCTTT. Translated, it gives CASIDRAGSTEAFF.

In the case of this clone: A junction boundary mismatches the germline segment, possibly from a read error. The J gene is TRBJ1-3, the V gene TRBV10-3; TRBD1 is a possible D gene (5 bases). CDR1 is ENHRY, CDR2 SYGVKD, per germline. There are 11 residues in the CDR3. The CDR3 DNA reads as TGCGCCGGGGGAGCTGGAAACACCATATATTTT. Residues: CAGGAGNTIYF.

The chain is built from TRBV9 and TRBJ2-1; 14 bases agree with TRBD2. Per the germline V gene, CDR1 is SGDLS and CDR2 is YYNGEE. The CDR3 is made up of 15 amino acids. V shed 5 bases, J shed 6 bases, and the junction held 4 bases outside the gene matches. CDR3 DNA sequence: TGTGCCAGCAGACCCGGGACTAGCGGGAGCAATGAGCAGTTCTTC. This encodes CASRPGTSGSNEQFF.

V gene TRBV5-1 combines with J gene TRBJ2-3; no clear D gene. The CDR3 runs 13 residues. V lost 1 base and J lost 2, with 5 bases in between. CDR1 is SGHRS, CDR2 YFSETQ, per germline. The CDR3 coding sequence is TGCGCCAGCAGCTTGATAGCCACAGATACGCAGTATTTT. Protein: CASSLIATDTQYF.

This sequence joins TRBV11-3 and TRBJ2-1; 9 nucleotides agree with TRBD2. CDR3 length equals 15 residues. Looked up from germline, CDR1 is SGHNT and CDR2 is YENEEA. With 0 bases clipped from V and 9 bases from J, the junction kept 6 bases outside the gene matches. CDR3 DNA sequence: TGTGCCAGCAGCTTAGACGCGGGAGGGCCGCGTGAGCAGTTCTTC. It codes for CASSLDAGGPREQFF. Filled out from reference TRBV11-3 and TRBJ2-1, the complete variable domain reads EAGVVQSPRYKIIEKKQPVAFWCNPISGHNTLYWYLQNLGQGPELLIRYENEEAVDDSQLPKDRFSAERLKGVDSTLKIQPAELGDSAVYLCASSLDAGGPREQFFGPGTRLTVL.

The chain combines TRBV11-2 with TRBJ1-3, with 9 bases that match TRBD1. The CDR3 runs to 18 residues. V lost 5 bases to trimming and J lost 0 bases; unmatched junction nucleotides: 11. Germline loops: CDR1 SGHAT, CDR2 FQNNGV. CDR3 region: CASSRPRGQGDSGNTIYF. As DNA, the CDR3 is TGTGCCAGCAGCCGACCTCGGGGACAGGGAGACTCTGGAAACACCATATATTTT. Filled out from reference TRBV11-2 and TRBJ1-3, the complete variable domain reads EAGVAQSPRYKIIEKRQSVAFWCNPISGHATLYWYQQILGQGPKLLIQFQNNGVVDDSQLPKDRFSAERLKGVDSTLKIQPAKLEDSAVYLCASSRPRGQGDSGNTIYFGEGSWLTVV.

The rearrangement uses TRBV13 and TRBJ1-4; TRBD1 agrees at 10 bases. Unmatched junction bases numbered 10, after V lost 1 base and J lost 8 bases. The CDR3 sequence is 17 residues long. Per the germline V gene, CDR1 is PRHDT and CDR2 is FYEKMQ (reference sequence). Here the CDR3 reads CASSLATDRGLGEKLFF. CDR3 nucleotide sequence: TGTGCCAGCAGCTTAGCCACCGACAGGGGGCTTGGCGAAAAACTGTTTTTT.

The chain links TRBV6-5 to TRBJ2-3, with D possibly being TRBD2 (6 bases). V dropped 5 bases and J dropped 4 bases, with 16 bases sitting between them. Germline CDR1 reads MNHEY; CDR2 reads SVGAGI. There are 15 residues in the CDR3. The CDR3 coding sequence is TGTGCCAGCAGTCGGGACTGGAGCCCCCCAGATACGCAGTATTTT. Encoded protein: CASSRDWSPPDTQYF.

This clone was detected only a few times. The chain employs TRBV7-9 and TRBJ2-2, with D perhaps TRBD1 (5 bases). This CDR3 comprises 14 residues. V was trimmed by 4 bases and J by 6 bases, leaving 12 bases between them. CDR1 is SEHNR, CDR2 FQNEAQ, per germline (reference sequence). CDR3 DNA: TGTGCCAGCAGCTCATGGACAAGGCCCGGGGAGCTGTTTTTT. As protein: CASSSWTRPGELFF.

This chain connects TRBV6-6 to TRBJ2-7; TRBD2 matches 8 bases. CDR3 length: 15 residues. Losses at the gene ends were 2 bases for V and 6 bases for J; bases not matched to a gene: 9. The germline V gene encodes CDR1 MNHNY and CDR2 SVGAGI (reference sequence). The CDR3 region has the DNA TGTGCCAGCAGTTACCTCCTGGCGGCGGGAGGCGAGCAGTACTTC. Translating it yields CASSYLLAAGGEQYF.

This clone appeared a few times. J is TRBJ2-1 and V is TRBV4-1, with 13 positions matching TRBD2. The CDR3 has 15 amino acids. V shed 7 bases, J shed 7 bases, and the junction held 7 bases outside the gene matches. The V gene's germline CDR1 is MGHRA and CDR2 YSYEKL. Written as DNA, the CDR3 is TGCGCCAGCATCCCTGGACTAGCGGGAGATAATGAGCAGTTCTTC. This encodes CASIPGLAGDNEQFF.

This chain uses TRBV5-4 with TRBJ1-2, with 7 bases that match TRBD1. With 4 bases clipped from V and 5 bases from J, the junction kept 14 bases outside the gene matches. CDR1 is SGHNT, CDR2 YYREEE, per germline (reference sequence). The CDR3 loop spans 16 amino acids. CDR3 in amino acids: CASSPNRQGGSYGYTF. The DNA for the CDR3 is TGTGCCAGCAGCCCTAATAGACAGGGAGGGTCGTATGGCTACACCTTC.

V and J are TRBV30 and TRBJ2-5; D call uncertain. With 0 bases removed from V and 0 bases from J, the gap between germline ends came to 5 bases. The germline V gene has CDR1 GTSNPN and CDR2 SVGIG (reference sequence). This CDR3 has 13 amino acids. CDR3 coding DNA: TGTGCCTGGAGTGTAAATTACCAAGAGACCCAGTACTTC. Its translation: CAWSVNYQETQYF.

This chain connects TRBV5-6 to TRBJ2-6, with D uncertain. This CDR3 spans 14 amino acids. The ends were cut back, 5 bases at V and 4 bases at J, with 10 bases in the middle. Per germline, CDR1 SGHDT and CDR2 YYEEEE. The CDR3 nucleotides are TGTGCCAGCAGGGGTTGGTCAGGGGCCAACGTCCTGACTTTC. Translation gives CASRGWSGANVLTF.

This chain uses TRBV6-1 with TRBJ2-3; D call uncertain. The germline V gene has CDR1 MNHNS and CDR2 SASEGT. This CDR3 spans 11 amino acids. V lost 5 bases and J lost 7, with 7 bases in between. Here the CDR3 reads CASSHTHTQYF. As DNA, the CDR3 is TGTGCCAGCAGTCACACGCATACGCAGTATTTT.

V usage is TRBV27 and J usage is TRBJ2-2, with no clear D. V was clipped by 2 bases and J by 3 bases, with 7 bases between them. This CDR3 comprises 14 residues. Germline CDR1 and CDR2: MNHEY and SMNVEV (reference sequence). The CDR3 bases are TGTGCCAGCAGTTTAGGGCCTTACACCGGGGAGCTGTTTTTT. It codes for CASSLGPYTGELFF.

The rearrangement joins TRBV4-1 to TRBJ2-1, with unresolved D. Germline CDR1 is MGHRA and CDR2 is YSYEKL. The CDR3 consists of 13 residues. Trimming shortened V by 1 base and J by 7 bases, and 8 bases separated the two germline ends. The CDR3 DNA is TGCGCCAGCAGCCAAGCCCCCTGGAATGAGCAGTTCTTC. Encoded protein: CASSQAPWNEQFF.

The rearrangement joins TRBV7-9 to TRBJ1-1, with D possibly matching TRBD1 (5 bases). The CDR3 is made up of 14 amino acids. Trimming took off 5 bases at V and 2 bases at J, with 12 bases between the two ends. Germline loops: CDR1 SEHNR, CDR2 FQNEAQ (reference sequence). CDR3 bases: TGTGCCAGCAGCCGCTTCGGGGGAAACACTGAAGCTTTCTTT. Translation: CASSRFGGNTEAFF.

The chain has TRBV28 and TRBJ2-5; possibly TRBD2 for D (5 bases). The V gene's germline CDR1 is MDHEN and CDR2 SYDVKM. The CDR3 runs to 13 residues. The V end lost 2 bases, the J end lost 6 bases, and 10 bases lay between the germline ends. The CDR3 DNA sequence: TGTGCCAGCAGTTTAGAGGGAGTGAAGACCCAGTACTTC. This encodes CASSLEGVKTQYF. The full variable domain, in which reference TRBV28 and TRBJ2-5 provide the parts outside the CDR3, is DVKVTQSSRYLVKRTGEKVFLECVQDMDHENMFWYRQDPGLGLRLIYFSYDVKMKEKGDIPEGYSVSREKKERFSLILESASTNQTSMYLCASSLEGVKTQYFGPGTRLLVL.

DNA for the CDR3: TGTGCCAGCAGCTTATTGGGACAGGGTGATGAAAAACTGTTTTTT. Translated: CASSLLGQGDEKLFF. The chain couples TRBV5-5 to TRBJ1-4; TRBD1 aligns across 9 bases. This CDR3 region has 15 residues. CDR1 and CDR2 from the germline V gene are SGHKS and YYEKEE (reference sequence). Losses at the gene ends were 2 bases for V and 6 bases for J; bases not matched to a gene: 5.

The chain uses TRBV7-2 and TRBJ2-7, with D possibly being TRBD1 (6 bases). CDR3 size: 12 residues. Germline V gives CDR1 SGHTA, CDR2 FQGNSA. V dropped 2 bases and J dropped 9 bases, with 11 bases sitting between them. The CDR3 is CASSLSGVVQYF. The CDR3 bases are TGTGCCAGCAGCTTATCAGGGGTCGTGCAGTACTTC.

J is TRBJ1-1 and V is TRBV10-3; TRBD1 aligns across 8 bases. The length of the CDR3 is 15 residues. Germline V lookup: CDR1 ENHRY, CDR2 SYGVKD. V lost 10 bases and J lost 5; bases outside the gene matches: 15. CDR3 nucleotide sequence: TGTGCCACGACAGGGGAGGGGACATTACGTACTGAAGCTTTCTTT. Protein product: CATTGEGTLRTEAFF.

As DNA, the CDR3 is TGTGCCAGCAGTTACCGACAGGAATACAATGAGCAGTTCTTC. It codes for CASSYRQEYNEQFF. The chain couples TRBV6-6 to TRBJ2-1, with a tentative D call TRBD1 (6 bases). CDR1 is MNHNY and CDR2 is SVGAGI in the germline V gene (reference sequence). V was cut by 2 bases and J by 4 bases, with 9 bases left in between. CDR3 size: 14 residues.

The chain employs TRBV7-8 and TRBJ2-5; 11 bases match TRBD2. CDR1 is SGHVS and CDR2 is FQNEAQ in the germline V gene. This CDR3 has 17 residues. With V trimmed by 1 base and J by 2 bases, 6 bases remained unmatched. The CDR3: CASSLDTRLAGQETQYF. CDR3 in DNA: TGTGCCAGCAGCTTAGACACCAGACTAGCGGGGCAAGAGACCCAGTACTTC.